A selection of T cell receptor beta chains follows, all from one sample in a study of blood T cell repertoires in COVID-19. The table came from immunoSEQ multiplex PCR; TCRdb's copy has only in-frame clones and leaves some out. The repertoire holds about 20,000 clones, with 91% as singletons. The source material was peripheral blood. Source of these receptors: a man between 65 and 80 years old with active COVID-19. Each CDR3 is given with its conserved first and last residue. The order of the fields is clone size, V gene, J gene, D gene, CDR3 DNA, CDR3 protein. A D gene is named only where the DNA matches it firmly. Clone size appears in some rows only: once, few, many, or a class for an expanded clone.

clone_size: -
v_call: TRBV5-6
j_call: TRBJ2-6
d_call: -
cdr3_nt: TGTGCCAGCAGCGGAGGGGACGGAAACTCTGGGGCCAACGTCCTGACTTTC
cdr3_aa: CASSGGDGNSGANVLTF

clone_size: -
v_call: TRBV3-1/TRBV3-2
j_call: TRBJ2-7
d_call: -
cdr3_nt: TGTGCCAGCAGCCAAGGGACTGAGCAGTACTTC
cdr3_aa: CASSQGTEQYF

clone_size: once
v_call: TRBV7-7
j_call: TRBJ2-5
d_call: -
cdr3_nt: TGTGCCAGCACTCCGGGATTAAAAGAGACCCAGTACTTC
cdr3_aa: CASTPGLKETQYF

clone_size: -
v_call: TRBV4-3
j_call: TRBJ1-4
d_call: TRBD1
cdr3_nt: TGCGCCAGCAGCCAGTCAGACAGGGTTTTAGGAAAACTGTTTTTT
cdr3_aa: CASSQSDRVLGKLFF

clone_size: -
v_call: TRBV19
j_call: TRBJ2-7
d_call: TRBD2
cdr3_nt: TGTGCCAGTAGTCGAGCGGGAAACTCCTACGAGCAGTACTTC
cdr3_aa: CASSRAGNSYEQYF

clone_size: once
v_call: TRBV12-5
j_call: TRBJ2-1
d_call: TRBD2
cdr3_nt: TGTGCTAGTGGTGGGACTAGCGGGGCCTACAATGAGCAGTTCTTC
cdr3_aa: CASGGTSGAYNEQFF

clone_size: -
v_call: TRBV6-2/TRBV6-3
j_call: TRBJ2-5
d_call: TRBD2
cdr3_nt: TGTGCCAGCAGACCTAGCGGACAAGAGACCCAGTACTTC
cdr3_aa: CASRPSGQETQYF

clone_size: -
v_call: TRBV25-1
j_call: TRBJ2-6
d_call: TRBD1
cdr3_nt: TGTGCCAGCGCGGGGACAGGGAAAGGGGCCAACGTCCTGACTTTC
cdr3_aa: CASAGTGKGANVLTF

clone_size: -
v_call: TRBV7-9
j_call: TRBJ1-1
d_call: -
cdr3_nt: TGTGCCAGCAGCTCCACAGACCCAGGGGCTGAAGCTTTCTTT
cdr3_aa: CASSSTDPGAEAFF

clone_size: once
v_call: TRBV28
j_call: TRBJ2-3
d_call: -
cdr3_nt: TGTGCCAGCAGCCTGGGCCCCCTCCTTGACGCCGCTGGGGATACGCAGTATTTT
cdr3_aa: CASSLGPLLDAAGDTQYF

clone_size: -
v_call: TRBV3-1/TRBV3-2
j_call: TRBJ1-2
d_call: TRBD1
cdr3_nt: TGTGCCAGCAGCCAAGAAGGCAGGGGGCTAGGCTACACCTTC
cdr3_aa: CASSQEGRGLGYTF

clone_size: -
v_call: TRBV30
j_call: TRBJ2-3
d_call: -
cdr3_nt: TGTGCCGGACAGAGCTTAGGGGGTTGGGGCACAGATACGCAGTATTTT
cdr3_aa: CAGQSLGGWGTDTQYF

clone_size: -
v_call: TRBV3-1/TRBV3-2
j_call: TRBJ1-5
d_call: -
cdr3_nt: TGTGCCAGCAGCCAACACCGGGACAACAATCAGCCCCAGCATTTT
cdr3_aa: CASSQHRDNNQPQHF

clone_size: -
v_call: TRBV25-1
j_call: TRBJ1-6
d_call: TRBD1
cdr3_nt: TGTGCCAGCCACCAGGGGGCTGGAAATTCACCCCTCCACTTT
cdr3_aa: CASHQGAGNSPLHF

clone_size: -
v_call: TRBV6-5
j_call: TRBJ1-1
d_call: -
cdr3_nt: TGTGCCAGCAGTTACTCGATAGTTGCTGAAGCTTTCTTT
cdr3_aa: CASSYSIVAEAFF

clone_size: -
v_call: TRBV28
j_call: TRBJ2-7
d_call: -
cdr3_nt: TGTGCCAGCCCTCCTGAGACCCTCCTGGGCAGGGACTACGAGCAGTACTTC
cdr3_aa: CASPPETLLGRDYEQYF

clone_size: -
v_call: TRBV5-4
j_call: TRBJ1-3
d_call: TRBD1
cdr3_nt: TGTGCCAGCAGCCGGACAGGGGGAGCGTTCGGTGGAAACACCATATATTTT
cdr3_aa: CASSRTGGAFGGNTIYF

clone_size: once
v_call: TRBV21-1
j_call: TRBJ2-7
d_call: -
cdr3_nt: TGTGCCAGCTCAATAGCGGGAGGACCCTACGAGCAGTACTTC
cdr3_aa: CASSIAGGPYEQYF

clone_size: -
v_call: TRBV19
j_call: TRBJ2-1
d_call: TRBD2
cdr3_nt: TGTGCCAGTCGGGAGCGGGGGGCCTTAAGCAATGAGCAGTTCTTC
cdr3_aa: CASRERGALSNEQFF

clone_size: -
v_call: TRBV7-8
j_call: TRBJ2-7
d_call: TRBD2
cdr3_nt: TGTGCCAGCAGGGCGCTAGCGGTGAGCTCCTACGAGCAGTACTTC
cdr3_aa: CASRALAVSSYEQYF

clone_size: -
v_call: TRBV27
j_call: TRBJ2-3
d_call: TRBD1
cdr3_nt: TGTGCCAGCCGGAAGGGGGCTCTGACAGATACGCAGTATTTT
cdr3_aa: CASRKGALTDTQYF

clone_size: -
v_call: TRBV5-5
j_call: TRBJ2-1
d_call: -
cdr3_nt: TGTGCCAGCAGCTTGTCGTACAATGAGCAGTTCTTC
cdr3_aa: CASSLSYNEQFF

clone_size: few
v_call: TRBV5-1
j_call: TRBJ1-6
d_call: TRBD1
cdr3_nt: TGCGCCAGCAACACCGGGACAGTTGGTTCACCCCTCCACTTT
cdr3_aa: CASNTGTVGSPLHF

clone_size: -
v_call: TRBV18
j_call: TRBJ2-2
d_call: -
cdr3_nt: TGTGCCAGCTCATGGAGCGCACCCGCGACCACCGGGGAGCTGTTTTTT
cdr3_aa: CASSWSAPATTGELFF

clone_size: -
v_call: TRBV30
j_call: TRBJ1-1
d_call: -
cdr3_nt: TGTGCCTGGAGTGGGACAGTTAACACTGAAGCTTTCTTT
cdr3_aa: CAWSGTVNTEAFF

clone_size: -
v_call: TRBV10-3
j_call: TRBJ2-3
d_call: TRBD2
cdr3_nt: TGTGCCATCAGTGAGGCGGGGGGCAGCTCAGATACGCAGTATTTT
cdr3_aa: CAISEAGGSSDTQYF

clone_size: few
v_call: TRBV9
j_call: TRBJ1-6
d_call: TRBD1
cdr3_nt: TGTGCCAGCAGCGTAGCCGGGACAGGGCAATCACCCCTCCACTTT
cdr3_aa: CASSVAGTGQSPLHF

clone_size: -
v_call: TRBV5-5
j_call: TRBJ2-1
d_call: TRBD1
cdr3_nt: TGTGCCAGCAGCTTGAGGGGGCTGTCTGAAGTAGAGTTCTTC
cdr3_aa: CASSLRGLSEVEFF

clone_size: -
v_call: TRBV6-5
j_call: TRBJ1-2
d_call: -
cdr3_nt: TGTGCCAGCAGTCCCGCCCGAGGCGGCTATGGCTACACCTTC
cdr3_aa: CASSPARGGYGYTF

clone_size: -
v_call: TRBV27
j_call: TRBJ2-2
d_call: TRBD2
cdr3_nt: TGTGCCAGCAGTTGGGGGCTAGCGGGAGGCTCCACCGGGGAGCTGTTTTTT
cdr3_aa: CASSWGLAGGSTGELFF

clone_size: -
v_call: TRBV7-9
j_call: TRBJ2-1
d_call: TRBD2
cdr3_nt: TGTGCCAGCAGCTCGATTAGCGGGAGATCCTACAATGAGCAGTTCTTC
cdr3_aa: CASSSISGRSYNEQFF

clone_size: -
v_call: TRBV2
j_call: TRBJ1-2
d_call: -
cdr3_nt: TGTGCCAGCAGCGAAGACACATACAGGGTTCGTAAGAATGGCTACACCTTC
cdr3_aa: CASSEDTYRVRKNGYTF

clone_size: -
v_call: TRBV7-9
j_call: TRBJ2-2
d_call: -
cdr3_nt: TGTGCCAGCAGCTTAATCGCCGAGAGAATAAACACCGGGGAGCTGTTTTTT
cdr3_aa: CASSLIAERINTGELFF

clone_size: -
v_call: TRBV2
j_call: TRBJ2-1
d_call: -
cdr3_nt: TGTGCCACCACAGGGAATGAGCAGTTCTTC
cdr3_aa: CATTGNEQFF

clone_size: -
v_call: TRBV12-3/TRBV12-4
j_call: TRBJ2-7
d_call: TRBD2
cdr3_nt: TGTGCCAGCACGGCGGGAGGGGTCTACGAGCAGTACTTC
cdr3_aa: CASTAGGVYEQYF

clone_size: -
v_call: TRBV9
j_call: TRBJ2-5
d_call: -
cdr3_nt: TGTGCCAGCAGCGTAGATCCTAGCGCCCAAGAGACCCAGTACTTC
cdr3_aa: CASSVDPSAQETQYF

clone_size: -
v_call: TRBV29-1
j_call: TRBJ1-2
d_call: TRBD1
cdr3_nt: TGCAGCGTGGGCCGGGACAGCCACTATGGCTACACCTTC
cdr3_aa: CSVGRDSHYGYTF

clone_size: -
v_call: TRBV10-3
j_call: TRBJ1-2
d_call: -
cdr3_nt: TGTGCCATCAGTGAGGGGGGGGCAGACTATGGCTACACCTTC
cdr3_aa: CAISEGGADYGYTF

clone_size: -
v_call: TRBV7-8
j_call: TRBJ2-7
d_call: -
cdr3_nt: TGTGCCAGCAGCACCACATTTAATGGGCCAGGCGAGCAGTACTTC
cdr3_aa: CASSTTFNGPGEQYF

clone_size: -
v_call: TRBV28
j_call: TRBJ1-2
d_call: -
cdr3_nt: TGTGCCAGCAGTTTAGCACAGGGCGGTGGCTACACCTTC
cdr3_aa: CASSLAQGGGYTF

clone_size: -
v_call: TRBV19
j_call: TRBJ1-1
d_call: -
cdr3_nt: TGTGCCAGTAGTGTTAACAGGAACACTGAAGCTTTCTTT
cdr3_aa: CASSVNRNTEAFF

clone_size: -
v_call: TRBV28
j_call: TRBJ2-1
d_call: -
cdr3_nt: TGTGCCAGCAGTTCCGGGTTTTACAATGAGCAGTTCTTC
cdr3_aa: CASSSGFYNEQFF

clone_size: -
v_call: TRBV6-2/TRBV6-3
j_call: TRBJ1-5
d_call: -
cdr3_nt: TGTGCCAGCAGTAGCCGACAGCATAGCAATCAGCCCCAGCATTTT
cdr3_aa: CASSSRQHSNQPQHF

clone_size: few
v_call: TRBV3-1/TRBV3-2
j_call: TRBJ1-6
d_call: -
cdr3_nt: TGTGCCAGCAGCCAAGATATCTCACCCCTCCACTTT
cdr3_aa: CASSQDISPLHF

clone_size: -
v_call: TRBV21-1
j_call: TRBJ2-5
d_call: -
cdr3_nt: TGTGCCAGTCCGGGACAGGGGAAAGAGACCCAGTACTTC
cdr3_aa: CASPGQGKETQYF